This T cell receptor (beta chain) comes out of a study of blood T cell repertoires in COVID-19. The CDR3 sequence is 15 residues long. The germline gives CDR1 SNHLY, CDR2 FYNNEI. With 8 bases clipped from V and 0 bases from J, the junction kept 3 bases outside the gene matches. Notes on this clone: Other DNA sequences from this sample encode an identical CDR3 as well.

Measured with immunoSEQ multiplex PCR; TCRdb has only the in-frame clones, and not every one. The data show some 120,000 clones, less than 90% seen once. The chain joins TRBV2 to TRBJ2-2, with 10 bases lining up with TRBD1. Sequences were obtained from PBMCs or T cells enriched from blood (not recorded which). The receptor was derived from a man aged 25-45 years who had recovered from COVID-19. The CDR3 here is CASRTGGSNTGELFF. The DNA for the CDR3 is TGTGCCAGCCGGACAGGGGGATCGAACACCGGGGAGCTGTTTTTT.